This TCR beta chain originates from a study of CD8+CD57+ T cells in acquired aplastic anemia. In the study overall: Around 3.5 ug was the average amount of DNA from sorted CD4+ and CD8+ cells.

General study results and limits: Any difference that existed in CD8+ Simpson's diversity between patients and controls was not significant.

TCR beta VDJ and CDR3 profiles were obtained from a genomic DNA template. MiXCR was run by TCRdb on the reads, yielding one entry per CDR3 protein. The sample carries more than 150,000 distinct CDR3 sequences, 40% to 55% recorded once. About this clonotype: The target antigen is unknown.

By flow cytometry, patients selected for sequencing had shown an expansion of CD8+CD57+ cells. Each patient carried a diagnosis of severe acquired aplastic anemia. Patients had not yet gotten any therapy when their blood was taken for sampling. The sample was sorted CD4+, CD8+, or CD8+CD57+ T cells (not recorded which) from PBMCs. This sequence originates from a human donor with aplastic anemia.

CDR3 coding DNA: TGCAGCGTTGAAGCAGGGTATGGAGAGACCCAGTACTTC. Encoded protein: CSVEAGYGETQYF. The chain recombines TRBV29-1 with TRBJ2-5, with D possibly TRBD1 on 5 matching bases. V lost 1 base and J lost 4, with 10 bases in between. The germline V gene has CDR1 SQVTM and CDR2 ANQGSEA. This CDR3 spans 13 amino acids.